This TCR beta chain comes out of a study of breast tumors, draining lymph nodes, adjacent tissues. This clonotype was observed at least ten times. One entry per CDR3 protein, called by TCRdb with MiXCR from the multiplex PCR reads. The sample lists 290,000 or so distinct CDR3 sequences; 30% were seen once. Breast cancer patients provided tissue from their axillary draining lymph nodes. Sequencing used axillary lymph node tissue. This receptor was taken from a female donor with breast cancer. Some clones in this sample may be carry-over from other donors' samples.

DNA of the CDR3: TGTGCCAGCAGCTCCTCGCCGGGACAGGGTTCTACGCAGTACTTC. Translating gives CASSSSPGQGSTQYF. The chain employs TRBV7-6 and TRBJ2-7, with 9 bases aligning to TRBD1. CDR1 is SGHVS and CDR2 is FNYEAQ in the germline V gene. The length of the CDR3 is 15 residues. V was clipped by 4 bases and J by 9 bases; unmatched bases: 13.